What follows are 10 T cell receptor beta chains derived from one specimen sequenced in a study of CD4 T cells in relation to SARS-CoV-2 and coronaviruses. Assay: immunoSEQ multiplex PCR; the TCRdb copy retains only in-frame clones and omits some. The profile shows more than 35,000 clones, around 80% of them singletons. For these TCRs, the target antigens are not known. Sequencing used memory CD4+ T cells from PBMCs, cultured in vitro. These receptors all stem from an adult with COVID-19.

This clone was counted once. The chain joins TRBV28 to TRBJ1-2, with TRBD1 matching over 8 bases. The ends lost 3 bases at V and 2 bases at J; junction bases unmatched: 8. The V gene's germline CDR1 is MDHEN and CDR2 SYDVKM. The CDR3 totals 16 residues. The CDR3 reads CASSFLPGQGNYGYTF. Written as DNA, the CDR3 is TGTGCCAGCAGTTTCCTCCCCGGACAGGGAAACTATGGCTACACCTTC.

This chain joins TRBV7-9 and TRBJ2-1, with 10 bases that match TRBD2. The trim removed 4 bases at V and 7 bases at J, leaving 7 bases unmatched. CDR1 and CDR2 from the germline V gene are SEHNR and FQNEAQ (reference sequence). The CDR3 spans 15 residues. The CDR3 sequence: CASSYLAGVWNEQFF. The CDR3 nucleotides are TGTGCCAGCAGCTACCTAGCGGGAGTTTGGAATGAGCAGTTCTTC.

The genes are TRBV28 and TRBJ1-1; maybe TRBD1 (5 bases). CDR3 length: 15 amino acids. Per the germline V gene, CDR1 is MDHEN and CDR2 is SYDVKM. V lost 2 bases and J lost 1, with 11 bases in between. DNA for the CDR3: TGTGCCAGCAGTTTAGTGGGGCAGGGGAACACTGAAGCTTTCTTT. The encoded protein is CASSLVGQGNTEAFF. Complete variable domain (other parts from reference TRBV28 and TRBJ1-1): DVKVTQSSRYLVKRTGEKVFLECVQDMDHENMFWYRQDPGLGLRLIYFSYDVKMKEKGDIPEGYSVSREKKERFSLILESASTNQTSMYLCASSLVGQGNTEAFFGQGTRLTVV.

The chain links TRBV9 to TRBJ2-1, with D possibly TRBD2 on 6 matching bases. This CDR3 is built from 15 residues. V lost 2 bases and J lost 6, with 15 bases in between. Per the germline V gene, CDR1 is SGDLS and CDR2 is YYNGEE. The DNA for the CDR3 is TGTGCCAGCAGCGTGAGGGAGGCCCGCCGCAATGAGCAGTTCTTC. This codes for CASSVREARRNEQFF.

The genes are TRBV27 and TRBJ1-2; D not resolved. Germline loops: CDR1 MNHEY, CDR2 SMNVEV (reference sequence). Trimming took 2 bases from V and 6 from J, leaving 13 bases between them. CDR3 length equals 14 residues. CDR3 DNA sequence: TGTGCCAGCAGTTTAGGACGGCCTCCCCATGGCTACACCTTC. It yields the protein CASSLGRPPHGYTF.

This chain links TRBV2 with TRBJ1-2; D gene ambiguous. The germline V gene encodes CDR1 SNHLY and CDR2 FYNNEI. The length of the CDR3 is 12 residues. V lost 7 bases and J 7 bases, leaving 13 bases between the germline ends. The CDR3 loop is CASNDGVGGYTF. The CDR3 nucleotides are TGTGCCAGCAATGACGGGGTTGGTGGCTACACCTTC.

The V gene is TRBV28, the J gene TRBJ1-1; 7 positions match TRBD1. After removal of 2 bases from V and 0 bases from J, the junction contained 3 bases not matched to a gene. The CDR3 sequence is 15 residues long. The germline gives CDR1 MDHEN, CDR2 SYDVKM. CDR3 sequence reads: CASSLRDSVNTEAFF. The DNA for the CDR3 is TGTGCCAGCAGTTTACGGGACAGTGTGAACACTGAAGCTTTCTTT.

This chain connects TRBV7-3 to TRBJ2-5; D is perhaps TRBD1 or TRBD2 (6 bases each). Deletions cut 6 bases from V and 3 bases from J, with 14 bases between. The CDR3 contains 14 residues. The germline CDR1 and CDR2 sequences are SGHTA and FQGTGA. CDR3 amino acids: CASRSRRGEETQYF. In nucleotides, the CDR3 is TGTGCCAGCAGGTCCCGTAGGGGGGAAGAGACCCAGTACTTC.

Only a few counts were recorded for this clone. V gene TRBV7-2 combines with J gene TRBJ1-1; D gene unclear. Trimming cost V 2 bases and J 7 bases, with 11 bases left between them. Germline CDR1 reads SGHTA; CDR2 reads FQGNSA. The CDR3 spans 13 residues. CDR3 bases: TGTGCCAGCAGCTTAACCTCTCGTGATGAAGCTTTCTTT. Protein: CASSLTSRDEAFF.

The chain couples TRBV7-3 to TRBJ2-1; a weak D match, TRBD1 (6 bases). CDR1 and CDR2 from the germline V gene are SGHTA and FQGTGA. The germline V and J ends were trimmed by 5 bases and 2 bases, with 10 bases remaining between them. This CDR3 has 14 amino acids. CDR3: CASSPRGTYNEQFF. The DNA of the CDR3 is TGTGCCAGCAGCCCCAGGGGAACCTACAATGAGCAGTTCTTC.